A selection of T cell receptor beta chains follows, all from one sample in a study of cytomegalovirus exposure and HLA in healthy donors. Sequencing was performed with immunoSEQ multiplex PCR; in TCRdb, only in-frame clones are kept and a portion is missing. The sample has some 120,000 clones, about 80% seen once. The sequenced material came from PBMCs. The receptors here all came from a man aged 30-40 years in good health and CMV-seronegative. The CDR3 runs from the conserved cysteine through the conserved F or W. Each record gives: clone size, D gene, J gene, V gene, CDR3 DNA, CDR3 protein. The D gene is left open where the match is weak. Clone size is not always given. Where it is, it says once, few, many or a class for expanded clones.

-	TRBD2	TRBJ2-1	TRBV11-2	TGTGCCAGCAGCTGGACTAGCGGGAGTACGTACGATGAGCAGTTCTTC	CASSWTSGSTYDEQFF
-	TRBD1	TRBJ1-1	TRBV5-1	TGCGCCAGCAGCCCGGACAGGGGGACAAGGAACACTGAAGCTTTCTTT	CASSPDRGTRNTEAFF
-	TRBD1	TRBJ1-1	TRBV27	TGTGCCAGCAGTTTAAAAGGGACAGGGCGGAATCTGTTTGCTTTCTTT	CASSLKGTGRNLFAFF
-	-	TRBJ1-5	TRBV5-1	TGCGCCAGCAGCTTAGACGGTTATAGCAATCAGCCCCAGAATTTT	CASSLDGYSNQPQNF
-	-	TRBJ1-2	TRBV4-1	TGCGCCAGCAGCCCTGCAACAAATATACAGGGTGTTGGCTACACCTTC	CASSPATNIQGVGYTF
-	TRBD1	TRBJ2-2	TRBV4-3	TGCGCCAGCAGTCGAGGACAGGGCGCGCCTGGCGGGGAGCTGTTTTTT	CASSRGQGAPGGELFF
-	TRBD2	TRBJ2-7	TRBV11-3	TGTGCCAGCAGCTCGGGGGGCTCCTACGAGCAGTACTTC	CASSSGGSYEQYF
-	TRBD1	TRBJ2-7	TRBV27	TGTGCCAGCAGTTTGACCCCCGCAGGGGGTTACGAGCAGTACTTC	CASSLTPAGGYEQYF
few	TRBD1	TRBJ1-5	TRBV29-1	TGCAGCGGTTCGCAGGGGGTAGGTCAGCCCCAGCATTTT	CSGSQGVGQPQHF
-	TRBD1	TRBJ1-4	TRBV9	TGTGCCAGCAGCGGAACAGGGGAGCCTGCAACTAATGAAAAACTGTTTTTT	CASSGTGEPATNEKLFF
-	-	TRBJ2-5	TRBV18	TGTGCCAGCTCACCTAACCAAGAGACCCAGTACTTC	CASSPNQETQYF
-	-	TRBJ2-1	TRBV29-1	TGCAGCGTAACACCACAGGGAGCCTACAATGAGCAGTTCTTC	CSVTPQGAYNEQFF
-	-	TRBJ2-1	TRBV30	TGTGCCTGGAGTCCCAACCACCTAGCAGAAGAGCAGTTCTTC	CAWSPNHLAEEQFF
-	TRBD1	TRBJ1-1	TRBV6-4	TGTGCCAGCAGTGCCGAATACCGGGACAGGGGGCGAGGAACGACTGAAGCTTTCTTT	CASSAEYRDRGRGTTEAFF
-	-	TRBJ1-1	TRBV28	TGTGCCAGCCGCCCGAGTGAAGCCGGTGAAGCTTTCTTT	CASRPSEAGEAFF
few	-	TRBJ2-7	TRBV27	TGTGCCAGCAGTTTTCAACAGGGCTACGAGCAGTACTTC	CASSFQQGYEQYF
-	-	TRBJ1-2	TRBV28	TGTGCCAGCAGCTCCACCTTCGGCCGGGAGTCAGGCTACACCTTC	CASSSTFGRESGYTF
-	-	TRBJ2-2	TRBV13	TGTGCCAGCAGTTCCCAGTGGGGGCCCGACGGGGAGCTGTTTTTT	CASSSQWGPDGELFF
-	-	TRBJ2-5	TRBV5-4	TGTGCCAGCAGCGTGGGGGCCCAAGAGACCCAGTACTTC	CASSVGAQETQYF
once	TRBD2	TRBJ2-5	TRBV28	TGTGCCAGCAGTGTAGGGACTAGCGGGACGTACCAAGAGACCCAGTACTTC	CASSVGTSGTYQETQYF
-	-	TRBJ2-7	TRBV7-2	TGTGCCAGCAGCTTAGGGGGGGGCGGGAACTACGAGCAGTACTTC	CASSLGGGGNYEQYF
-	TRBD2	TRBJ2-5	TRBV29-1	TGCAGCATAAGACTAGCGGGAACTCAAGAGACCCAGTACTTC	CSIRLAGTQETQYF
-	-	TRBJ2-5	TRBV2	TGTGTCAGCAGTGAAGATGAGCGGGCCGGGACCCAGTACTTC	CVSSEDERAGTQYF
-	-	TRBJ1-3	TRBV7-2	TGTGCCAGCAGCCAGACCGGGTTCTCTGGAAACACCATATATTTT	CASSQTGFSGNTIYF
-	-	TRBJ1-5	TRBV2	TGTGCCAGCAGTGAAGGCCAGGGTTCCTTTCAGCCCCAGAATTTT	CASSEGQGSFQPQNF
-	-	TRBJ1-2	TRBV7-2	TGTGCCAGCAGCTTAGCGATAGTCGCTATGCGCTACACCTTC	CASSLAIVAMRYTF
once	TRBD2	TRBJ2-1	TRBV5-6	TGTGCCAGCAGCGGACTAGCGGGAGGGCCGGGCTACAATGAGCAGTTCTTC	CASSGLAGGPGYNEQFF
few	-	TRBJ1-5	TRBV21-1	TGTGCCAGCAGCAAAGAGGTTGGTAGAGGTGATTGCAATCAGCCCCAGCATTTT	CASSKEVGRGDCNQPQHF
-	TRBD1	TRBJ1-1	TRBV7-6	TGTGCCAGCAGCGGAGGGGACAGGGGAAACACTGAAGCTTTCTTT	CASSGGDRGNTEAFF
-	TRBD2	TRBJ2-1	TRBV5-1	TGCGCCAGCAGCTTGGGCGGGGGGGCGGGATACAATGAGCAGTTCTTC	CASSLGGGAGYNEQFF
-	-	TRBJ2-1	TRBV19	TGTGCCAGTAGGATGAGCGGCAGTTCCTACAATGAGCAGTTCTTC	CASRMSGSSYNEQFF
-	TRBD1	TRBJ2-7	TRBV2	TGTGCCAGCTCGGTGACAGGGGGGACCTACGAGCAGTACTTC	CASSVTGGTYEQYF
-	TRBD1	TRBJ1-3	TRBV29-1	TGCAGCGTTGAAGACACCCGGAGGGGGCGAGGGTCGGACACCATATATTTT	CSVEDTRRGRGSDTIYF
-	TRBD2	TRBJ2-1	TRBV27	TGTGCCAGCAGTTTATACCTCAAGGCAAGCGGGAGGGGCACCTACAATGAGCAGTTCTTC	CASSLYLKASGRGTYNEQFF
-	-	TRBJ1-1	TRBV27	TGTGCCAGCAGTTTATGGGGCGGGGGGACTGAAGCTTTCTTT	CASSLWGGGTEAFF
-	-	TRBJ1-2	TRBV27	TGTGCCAGCAGTTTATCGAAAGGAGGGGATGGCTACACCTTC	CASSLSKGGDGYTF
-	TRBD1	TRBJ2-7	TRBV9	TGTGCCAGCAGCGGGACAGGGGGTAGCAACGAGCAGTACTTC	CASSGTGGSNEQYF
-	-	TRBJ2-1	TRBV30	TGTGCCTGGAGTGGTAGGGGGGGAAGCTCCTACAATGAGCAGTTCTTC	CAWSGRGGSSYNEQFF
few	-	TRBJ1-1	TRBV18	TGTGCCAGCTCACCACGGGAGAGCACTGAAGCTTTCTTT	CASSPRESTEAFF
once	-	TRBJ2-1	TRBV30	TGTGCCTGGAGTTACCGGGCCTACAATGAGCAGTTCTTC	CAWSYRAYNEQFF
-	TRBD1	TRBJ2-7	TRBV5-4	TGTGCCAGCAACAAGGACAGGGGCTACGAGCAGTACTTC	CASNKDRGYEQYF
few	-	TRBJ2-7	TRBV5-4	TGTGCCAGCAGCTTGTGGGGAGACGAGCAGTACTTC	CASSLWGDEQYF
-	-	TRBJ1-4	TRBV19	TGTGCCAGTAGTCCAGGGCCCGCGGGGGGTGAAAAACTGTTTTTT	CASSPGPAGGEKLFF
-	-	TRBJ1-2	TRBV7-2	TGTGCCAGCAGCTTACTTAACGTGGCCTATGGCTACACCTTC	CASSLLNVAYGYTF
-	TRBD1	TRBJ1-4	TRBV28	TGTGCCAGCAGCCGGGGACAGGGGGGTGAAAAACTGTTTTTT	CASSRGQGGEKLFF
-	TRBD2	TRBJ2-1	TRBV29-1	TGCAGCGGCTCTCCGGGACTAGCGGGAGAAGGGGAGCAGTTCTTC	CSGSPGLAGEGEQFF
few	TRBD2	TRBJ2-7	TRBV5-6	TGTGCCAGCAGCTTGGGAGCGGGAGGGTCCTACGAGCAGTACTTC	CASSLGAGGSYEQYF
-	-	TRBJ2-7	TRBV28	TGTGCCAGCAGTTTACAGTACAGTTACGAGCAGTACTTC	CASSLQYSYEQYF
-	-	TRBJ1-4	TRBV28	TGTGCCAGCAGGGACAGAGCTAATGAAAAACTGTTTTTT	CASRDRANEKLFF
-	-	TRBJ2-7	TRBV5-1	TGCGCCAGCAGCTCGCGACTGGCTGGAACCTACGAGCAGTACTTC	CASSSRLAGTYEQYF
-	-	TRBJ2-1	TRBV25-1	TGTGCCAGCAGTCCTCGAGGACGGGGTGGAGGCTACAATGAGCAGTTCTTC	CASSPRGRGGGYNEQFF
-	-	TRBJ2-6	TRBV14	TGTGCCAGCAGCCAAGAAGAGGGGAGGTCTGGGGCCAACGTCCTGACTTTC	CASSQEEGRSGANVLTF
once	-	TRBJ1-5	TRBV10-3	TGTGCCATCAGCCCCAACTATGAATCGTCCCAGCATTTT	CAISPNYESSQHF
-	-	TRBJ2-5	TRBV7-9	TGTGCCAGCAGCTTAAGGAGAGCGGCTCAAGAGACCCAGTACTTC	CASSLRRAAQETQYF
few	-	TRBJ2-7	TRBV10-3	TGTGCCATAAGGGGACTGGGCTCCTACGAGCAGTACTTC	CAIRGLGSYEQYF